Following are 15 T cell receptor beta chains from one sample sequenced in a study of T cell responses to AZD1222 COVID-19 vaccine. TCRdb's copy holds only in-frame clones and misses some; the assay was immunoSEQ multiplex PCR. The top ten hold more than 9% of the sample, which has about 120,000 clones, over 75% seen once. The sample consisted of peripheral blood, taken on day 0 of AZD1222 vaccination. Receptor source: an adult in good health.

The CDR3 protein is CASSFPGGIQETQYF. The CDR3 DNA is TGTGCCAGCAGCTTCCCGGGAGGGATACAAGAGACCCAGTACTTC. The chain joins TRBV5-6 to TRBJ2-5; 8 nucleotides match TRBD2. The V gene's germline CDR1 is SGHDT and CDR2 YYEEEE. The trim removed 2 bases at V and 2 bases at J, leaving 5 bases unmatched. The CDR3 is 15 amino acids.

The V and J genes are TRBV29-1 and TRBJ2-3; 8 positions match TRBD2. CDR3 length: 13 amino acids. In germline, CDR1 is SQVTM, CDR2 ANQGSEA. V was clipped by 7 bases and J by 2 bases; unmatched bases: 5. The CDR3 DNA follows: TGCAGCGCGGGAGGGGTACTCACAGATACGCAGTATTTT. Its protein is CSAGGVLTDTQYF.

A remark on this clone: The junction differs from germline at one of its ends, possibly a read error. The V gene is TRBV7-3, the J gene TRBJ2-7; D is perhaps TRBD2 (5 bases). Germline CDR1 SGHTA, CDR2 FQGTGA. CDR3 length: 12 amino acids. In DNA form, the CDR3 reads TGCCCCAGGCGGGCCGAGCGGTACGAGCAGTACTTC. This sequence encodes CPRRAERYEQYF.

The chain employs TRBV14 and TRBJ2-7, with 8 positions matching TRBD1. This CDR3 region has 15 residues. Germline V gives CDR1 SGHDN, CDR2 FVKESK. V was clipped by 3 bases and J by 6 bases; unmatched bases: 10. The chain's CDR3 is CASSQGRQGTSEQYF. In DNA form, the CDR3 reads TGTGCCAGCAGCCAGGGTCGACAGGGGACCAGCGAGCAGTACTTC.

The chain employs TRBV24-1 and TRBJ1-2; 12 bases agree with TRBD1. Germline-derived CDR1 and CDR2 are KGHDR and SFDVKD. After removal of 6 bases from V and 4 bases from J, the junction contained 11 bases not matched to a gene. This CDR3 is 17 amino acids long. The CDR3 DNA is TGTGCCACCAGTCCGGGACAGGGGGCAGGTTTATTCTATGGCTACACCTTC. Amino acid sequence: CATSPGQGAGLFYGYTF.

The CDR3 loop is CASTTGSGETQYF. CDR3 sequence (DNA): TGCGCCAGCACTACAGGATCTGGGGAGACCCAGTACTTC. The chain recombines TRBV5-1 with TRBJ2-5; D perhaps matches TRBD1 (5 bases). The V gene's germline CDR1 is SGHRS and CDR2 YFSETQ. V lost 6 bases and J 5 bases, leaving 14 bases between the germline ends. CDR3 length equals 13 residues. Full variable domain (rest looked up from reference TRBV5-1 and TRBJ2-5): KAGVTQTPRYLIKTRGQQVTLSCSPISGHRSVSWYQQTPGQGLQFLFEYFSETQRNKGNFPGRFSGRQFSNSRSEMNVSTLELGDSALYLCASTTGSGETQYFGPGTRLLVL.

V usage is TRBV15 and J usage is TRBJ2-2; 9 nucleotides align to TRBD1. The germline CDR1 and CDR2 sequences are LNHNV and YYDKDF (reference sequence). With 1 base clipped from V and 6 bases from J, the junction kept 9 bases outside the gene matches. The CDR3 runs 17 residues. CDR3 coding DNA: TGTGCCACCAGCAGAGCTCGGGACAGGGTGCGGCCCGGGGAGCTGTTTTTT. Its protein is CATSRARDRVRPGELFF.

The chain employs TRBV28 and TRBJ1-5; 7 bases match TRBD1. The CDR3 covers 16 residues. The germline V gene has CDR1 MDHEN and CDR2 SYDVKM. J gave up 3 bases and V 5 bases, and 10 bases lay outside the gene matches. The CDR3 DNA is TGTGCCAGCAGTCACCCGACAGGGAGCCCCAATCAGCCCCAGCATTTT. This sequence encodes CASSHPTGSPNQPQHF.

The rearrangement joins TRBV30 to TRBJ1-2; a weak D match, TRBD1 (6 bases). The CDR3 consists of 13 residues. V shed 3 bases and J shed 4 bases, with 12 bases lying between them. CDR1 is GTSNPN and CDR2 is SVGIG in the germline V gene (reference sequence). CDR3 loop: CAWRPGVGYGYTF. In DNA, the CDR3 is TGTGCCTGGAGACCAGGGGTAGGCTATGGCTACACCTTC.

The chain combines TRBV12-3 or TRBV12-4 with TRBJ2-7; 7 nucleotides match TRBD2. Trimming took 2 bases from V and 7 from J; bases not matched to a gene: 2. CDR3 length: 12 residues. The DNA for the CDR3 is TGTGCCAGCAGTTTATCCGGGGGGGAGCAGTACTTC. Its translation is CASSLSGGEQYF.

The sample holds one count of this clone. The rearrangement joins TRBV18 to TRBJ2-7; TRBD1 might be the D (5 bases). This CDR3 is 12 amino acids long. Trimming removed 5 bases from V and 7 bases from J, with 12 bases in between. CDR1 and CDR2 (germline): KGHSH, LQKENI. The CDR3 reads CASSGAAREQYF. In DNA, the CDR3 is TGTGCCAGCTCAGGGGCAGCCCGGGAGCAGTACTTC.

The chain has TRBV5-1 and TRBJ2-5, with 7 nucleotides matching TRBD1. CDR3 size: 13 residues. Germline values: CDR1 SGHRS, CDR2 YFSETQ. V lost 5 bases, J lost 1 base, and 2 bases stayed unmatched. This CDR3 is CASSRDSQETQYF. The CDR3 DNA reads TGCGCCAGCAGTAGGGACAGCCAAGAGACCCAGTACTTC.

V and J are TRBV6-5 and TRBJ1-5, with unresolved D. The CDR3 length is 12 residues. The germline CDR1 and CDR2 sequences are MNHEY and SVGAGI. V was pared by 7 bases and J by 6 bases, with 10 bases between. The CDR3 DNA sequence: TGTGCCAGCAAGGGAATGGGTCAGCCCCAGCATTTT. As protein: CASKGMGQPQHF.

For this clone: This may come from a read error, since a much larger clone is one base off. The genes are TRBV14 and TRBJ2-2, with D unresolved. CDR3 length: 14 amino acids. Germline CDR1 and CDR2: SGHDN and FVKESK. The V end was cut by 4 bases, the J end by 3 bases, with 9 bases between. The CDR3 nucleotides are TGTGCCAGCAGCCCTGGGCCCTACACCGGGGAGCTGTTTTTT. This codes for CASSPGPYTGELFF.

The gene calls are TRBV5-1 and TRBJ2-1; D is tentatively TRBD1 or TRBD2 (5 bases each). CDR1 is SGHRS and CDR2 is YFSETQ in the germline V gene. This CDR3 contains 14 residues. Trimming cost V 4 bases and J 3 bases, with 11 bases left between them. The CDR3 DNA is TGCGCCAGCAGCCGCTGGGACGGCTACAATGAGCAGTTCTTC. It specifies CASSRWDGYNEQFF.